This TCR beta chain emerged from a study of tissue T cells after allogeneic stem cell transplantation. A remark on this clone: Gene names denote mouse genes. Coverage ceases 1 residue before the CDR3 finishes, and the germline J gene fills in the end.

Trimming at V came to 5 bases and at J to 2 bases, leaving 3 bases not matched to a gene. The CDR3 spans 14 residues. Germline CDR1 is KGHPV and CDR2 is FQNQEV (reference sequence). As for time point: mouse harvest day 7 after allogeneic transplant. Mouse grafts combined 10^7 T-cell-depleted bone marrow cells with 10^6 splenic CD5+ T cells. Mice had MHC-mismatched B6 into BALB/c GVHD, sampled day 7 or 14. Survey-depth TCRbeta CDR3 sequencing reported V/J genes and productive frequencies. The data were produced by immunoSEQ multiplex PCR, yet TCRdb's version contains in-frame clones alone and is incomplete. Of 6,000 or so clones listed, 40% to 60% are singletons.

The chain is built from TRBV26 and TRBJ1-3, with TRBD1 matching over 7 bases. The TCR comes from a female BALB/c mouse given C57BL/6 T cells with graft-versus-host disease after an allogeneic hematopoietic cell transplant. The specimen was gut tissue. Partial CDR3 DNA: TGTGCCAGCAGTTCCGACAGGGCTGGAAATACGCTCTAT. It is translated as CASSSDRAGNTLY. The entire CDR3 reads CASSSDRAGNTLYF.